This T cell receptor (beta chain) was sequenced for a study of vaccination and CD4 T cells after COVID-19. About the study: Overlapping spike peptides of SARS-CoV-2, HCoV-NL63, HCoV-OC43 and HCoV-229E were used, and cells were stimulated with them.

Treatment indicated: approximately nine-day PBMC culture with coronavirus spike peptide pools or control peptides (ViraFEST assay). In this cohort, PCR tests turned positive between March and December 2020, predating US Alpha, Beta and Delta variants. Peptide pools at approximately 10 ug/ml stimulated 2 million or so PBMCs per well with about 9.4 IU/ml IL-2. A note on this clonotype: The antigen remains unidentified.

Between the trimmed V and J ends, which lost 5 bases and 2 bases, there was a span of 11 bases. CDR3 length: 14 amino acids. CDR1 is MNHNS and CDR2 is SASEGT in the germline V gene. Sequencing of the DNA from cultured CD4+ T cells was carried out with the Oncomine TCR Beta short-read assay. Researchers extracted genomic DNA from CD4+ T cells that had been cultured. TCRdb itself ran the PCR reads through MiXCR, one entry per CDR3 protein. The data show about 20,000 distinct CDR3 sequences, 45% to 70% seen once. The receptor was isolated from a human donor who had recovered from COVID-19. The sequenced sample was CD4+ T cells from blood, cultured in vitro. This chain uses TRBV6-1 with TRBJ2-3; the D gene is possibly TRBD2 (6 bases). CDR3 loop: CASSRGLNTDTQYF. The CDR3 nucleotides are TGTGCCAGCAGTAGGGGACTCAACACAGATACGCAGTATTTT.